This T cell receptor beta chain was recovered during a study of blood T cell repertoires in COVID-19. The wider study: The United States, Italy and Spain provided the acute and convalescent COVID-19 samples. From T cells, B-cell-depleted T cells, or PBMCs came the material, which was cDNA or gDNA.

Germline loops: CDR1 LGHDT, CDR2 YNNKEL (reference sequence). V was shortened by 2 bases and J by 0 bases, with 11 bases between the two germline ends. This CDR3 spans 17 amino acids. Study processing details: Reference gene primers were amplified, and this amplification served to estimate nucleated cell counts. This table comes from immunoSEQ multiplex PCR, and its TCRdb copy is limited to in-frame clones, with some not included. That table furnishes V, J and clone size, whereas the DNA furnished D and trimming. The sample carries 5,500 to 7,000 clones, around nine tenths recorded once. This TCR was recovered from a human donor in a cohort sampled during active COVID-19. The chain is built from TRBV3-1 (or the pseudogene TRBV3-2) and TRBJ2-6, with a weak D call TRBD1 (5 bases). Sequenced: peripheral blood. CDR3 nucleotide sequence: TGTGCCAGCAGCCAACTAAGCGACAGCTCTGGGGCCAACGTCCTGACTTTC. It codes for CASSQLSDSSGANVLTF.